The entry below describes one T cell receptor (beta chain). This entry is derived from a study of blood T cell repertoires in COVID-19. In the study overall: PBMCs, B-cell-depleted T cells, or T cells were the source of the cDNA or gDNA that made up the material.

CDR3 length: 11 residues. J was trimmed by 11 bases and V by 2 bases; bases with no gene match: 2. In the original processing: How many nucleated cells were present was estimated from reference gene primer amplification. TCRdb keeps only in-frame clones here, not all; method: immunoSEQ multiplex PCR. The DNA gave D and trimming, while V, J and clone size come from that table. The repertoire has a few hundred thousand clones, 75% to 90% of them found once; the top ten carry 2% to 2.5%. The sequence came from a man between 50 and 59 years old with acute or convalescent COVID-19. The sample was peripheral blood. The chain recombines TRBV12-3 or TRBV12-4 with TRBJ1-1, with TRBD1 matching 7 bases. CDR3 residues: CASSLTGEAFF. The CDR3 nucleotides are TGTGCCAGCAGTTTAACAGGGGAGGCTTTCTTT.